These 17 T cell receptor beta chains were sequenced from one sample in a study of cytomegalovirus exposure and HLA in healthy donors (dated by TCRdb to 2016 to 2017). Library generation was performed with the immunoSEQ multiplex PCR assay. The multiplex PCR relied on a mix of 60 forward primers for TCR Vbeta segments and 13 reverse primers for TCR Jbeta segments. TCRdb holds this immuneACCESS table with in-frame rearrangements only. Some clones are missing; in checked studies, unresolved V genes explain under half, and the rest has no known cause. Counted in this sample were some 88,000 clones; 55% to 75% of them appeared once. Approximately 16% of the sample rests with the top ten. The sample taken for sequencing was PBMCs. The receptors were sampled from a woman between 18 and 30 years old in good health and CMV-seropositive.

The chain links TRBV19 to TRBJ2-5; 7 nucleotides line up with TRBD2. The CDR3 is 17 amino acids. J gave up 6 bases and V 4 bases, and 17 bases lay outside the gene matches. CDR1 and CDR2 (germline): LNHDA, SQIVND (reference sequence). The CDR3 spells CASSTGTTKTAGKTQYF. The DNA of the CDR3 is TGTGCCAGTAGTACCGGGACTACTAAGACGGCGGGGAAGACCCAGTACTTC. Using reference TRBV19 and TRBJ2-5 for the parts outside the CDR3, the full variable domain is DGGITQSPKYLFRKEGQNVTLSCEQNLNHDAMYWYRQDPGQGLRLIYYSQIVNDFQKGDIAEGYSVSREKKESFPLTVTSAQKNPTAFYLCASSTGTTKTAGKTQYFGPGTRLLVL.

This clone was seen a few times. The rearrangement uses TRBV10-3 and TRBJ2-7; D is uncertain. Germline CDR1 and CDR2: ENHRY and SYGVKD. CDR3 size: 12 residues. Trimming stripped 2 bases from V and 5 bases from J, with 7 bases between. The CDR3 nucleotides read TGTGCCATCAGTGAGGAAAGCGACGAGCAGTACTTC. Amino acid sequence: CAISEESDEQYF.

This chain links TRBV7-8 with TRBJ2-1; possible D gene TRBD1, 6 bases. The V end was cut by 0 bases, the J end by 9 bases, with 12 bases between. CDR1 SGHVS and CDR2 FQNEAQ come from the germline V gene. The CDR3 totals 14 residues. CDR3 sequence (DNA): TGTGCCAGCAGCTTAGCCTCACAGGGCGGTGAGCAGTTCTTC. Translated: CASSLASQGGEQFF.

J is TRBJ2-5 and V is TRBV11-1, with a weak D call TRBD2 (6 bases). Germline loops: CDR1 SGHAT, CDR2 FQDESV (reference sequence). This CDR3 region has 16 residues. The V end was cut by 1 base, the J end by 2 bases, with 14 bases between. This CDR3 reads CASSLGGGVTQETQYF. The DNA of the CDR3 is TGTGCCAGCAGCTTAGGTGGCGGGGTGACACAAGAGACCCAGTACTTC.

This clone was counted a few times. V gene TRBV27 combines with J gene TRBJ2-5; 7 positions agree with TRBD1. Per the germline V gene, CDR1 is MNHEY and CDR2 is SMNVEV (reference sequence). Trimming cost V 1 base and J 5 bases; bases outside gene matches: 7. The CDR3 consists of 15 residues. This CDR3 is CASSLLRGRQETQYF. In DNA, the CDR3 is TGTGCCAGCAGTTTATTAAGGGGGCGCCAGGAGACCCAGTACTTC.

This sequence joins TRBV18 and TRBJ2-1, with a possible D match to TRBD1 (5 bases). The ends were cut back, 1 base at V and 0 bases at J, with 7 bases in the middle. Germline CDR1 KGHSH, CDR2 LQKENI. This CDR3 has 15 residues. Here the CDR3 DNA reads TGTGCCAGCTCACCACGGGGCCGCTCCTACAATGAGCAGTTCTTC. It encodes CASSPRGRSYNEQFF.

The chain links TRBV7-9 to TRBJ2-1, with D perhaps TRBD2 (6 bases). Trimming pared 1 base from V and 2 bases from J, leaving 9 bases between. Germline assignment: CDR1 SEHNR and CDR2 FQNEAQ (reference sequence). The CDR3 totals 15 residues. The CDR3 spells CASSLDGGTYNEQFF. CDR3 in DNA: TGTGCCAGCAGCTTAGACGGGGGTACCTACAATGAGCAGTTCTTC.

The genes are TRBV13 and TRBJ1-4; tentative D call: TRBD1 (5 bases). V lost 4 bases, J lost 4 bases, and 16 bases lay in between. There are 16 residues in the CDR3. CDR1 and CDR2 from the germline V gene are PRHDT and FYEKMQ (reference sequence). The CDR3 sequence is CASSSVRDGNNEKLFF. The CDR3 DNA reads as TGTGCCAGCAGCTCAGTGCGGGACGGTAATAATGAAAAACTGTTTTTT.

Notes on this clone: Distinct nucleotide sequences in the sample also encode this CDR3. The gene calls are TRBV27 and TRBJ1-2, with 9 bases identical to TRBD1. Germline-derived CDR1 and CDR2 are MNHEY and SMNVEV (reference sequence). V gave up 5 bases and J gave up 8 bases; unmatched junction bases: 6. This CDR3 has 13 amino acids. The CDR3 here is CASSRTGVGGYTF. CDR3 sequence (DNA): TGTGCCAGCAGTAGGACAGGGGTAGGCGGCTACACCTTC.

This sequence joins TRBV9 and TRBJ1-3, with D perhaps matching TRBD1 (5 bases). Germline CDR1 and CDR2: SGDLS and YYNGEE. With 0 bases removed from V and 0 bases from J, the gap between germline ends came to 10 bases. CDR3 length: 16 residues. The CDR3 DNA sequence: TGTGCCAGCAGCGTAGGGGACTCCCTCTCTGGAAACACCATATATTTT. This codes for CASSVGDSLSGNTIYF.

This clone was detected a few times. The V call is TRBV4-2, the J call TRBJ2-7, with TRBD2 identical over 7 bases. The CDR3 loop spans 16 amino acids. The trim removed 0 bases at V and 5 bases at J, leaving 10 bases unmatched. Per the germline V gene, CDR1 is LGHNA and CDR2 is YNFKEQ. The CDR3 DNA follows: TGTGCCAGCAGCCAAGATCGATCGGGGAGGGCGGACGAGCAGTACTTC. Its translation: CASSQDRSGRADEQYF.

CDR3 bases: TGTGCCATCAGGGAGACTAGCGGGAACGACGAGCAGTACTTC. It yields the protein CAIRETSGNDEQYF. The genes are TRBV10-3 and TRBJ2-7; TRBD2 matches 11 bases. The V gene end was trimmed by 6 bases and the J gene end by 5 bases; junction bases not matched to a gene: 6. The CDR3 spans 14 residues. Germline V lookup: CDR1 ENHRY, CDR2 SYGVKD.

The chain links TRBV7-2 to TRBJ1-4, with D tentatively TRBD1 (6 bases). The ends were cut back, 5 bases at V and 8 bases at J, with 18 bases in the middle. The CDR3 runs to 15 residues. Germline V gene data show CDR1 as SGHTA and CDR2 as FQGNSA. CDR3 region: CASSQRGGRLEKLFF. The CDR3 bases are TGTGCCAGCAGCCAACGGGGGGGCAGGTTAGAAAAACTGTTTTTT.

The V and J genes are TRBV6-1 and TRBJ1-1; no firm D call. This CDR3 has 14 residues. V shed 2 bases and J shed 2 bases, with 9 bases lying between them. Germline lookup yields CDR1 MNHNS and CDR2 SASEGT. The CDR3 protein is CASSELGSNTEAFF. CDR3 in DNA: TGTGCCAGCAGTGAATTAGGGAGTAACACTGAAGCTTTCTTT.

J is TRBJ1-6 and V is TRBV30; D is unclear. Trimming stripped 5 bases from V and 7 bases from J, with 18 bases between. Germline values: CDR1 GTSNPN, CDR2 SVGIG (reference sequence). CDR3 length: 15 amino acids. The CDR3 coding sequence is TGTGCCTGGGGGCTACTCCGGGAGCCGAATTCACCCCTCCACTTT. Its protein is CAWGLLREPNSPLHF.

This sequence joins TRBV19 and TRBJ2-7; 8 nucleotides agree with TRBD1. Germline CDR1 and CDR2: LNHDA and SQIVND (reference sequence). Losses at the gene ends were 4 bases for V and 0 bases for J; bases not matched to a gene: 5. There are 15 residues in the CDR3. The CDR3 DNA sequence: TGTGCCAGTAGTAGCTGGACAGGGAACTCCTACGAGCAGTACTTC. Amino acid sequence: CASSSWTGNSYEQYF.

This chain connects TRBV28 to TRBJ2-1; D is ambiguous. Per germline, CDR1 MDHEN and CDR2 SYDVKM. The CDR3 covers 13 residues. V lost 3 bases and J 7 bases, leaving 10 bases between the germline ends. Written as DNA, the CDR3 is TGTGCCAGCAGTTTCCGCCTCGGGAATGAGCAGTTCTTC. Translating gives CASSFRLGNEQFF.